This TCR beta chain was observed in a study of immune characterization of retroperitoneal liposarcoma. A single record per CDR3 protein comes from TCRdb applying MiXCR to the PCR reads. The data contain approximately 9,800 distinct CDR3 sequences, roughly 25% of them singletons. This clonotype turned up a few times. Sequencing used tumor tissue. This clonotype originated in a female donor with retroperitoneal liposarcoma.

The CDR3: CASSYSGEAFF. The CDR3 DNA sequence: TGTGCCAGCAGTTACTCCGGTGAAGCTTTCTTT. J is TRBJ1-1 and V is TRBV6-2 or TRBV6-3; D is undetermined. The CDR3 covers 11 residues. Trimming took 0 bases from V and 7 from J, leaving 3 bases between them. CDR1 and CDR2 (germline): MNHEY, SVGEGT.